Given below is one TCR beta chain in context. Germline values: CDR1 MDHEN, CDR2 SYDVKM. This CDR3 has 15 residues. The V and J ends lost 4 bases and 1 base, in that order; junction bases with no gene match: 6. The data belong to a study of CD8+ T cells in alopecia areata. In the study overall: The protocol delivered tofacitinib for 6 to 18 months, then withdrew it for 6 months.

RNA was isolated and reverse transcribed to cDNA, the sequencing template. The table came from immunoSEQ multiplex PCR; TCRdb's copy has only in-frame clones and leaves some out. This sample has approximately 91,000 clones, with around two fifths found just once. Sequences were obtained from CD4+ T cells sorted from blood. V gene TRBV28 combines with J gene TRBJ2-5; the match to TRBD2 covers 7 bases. This receptor was obtained from a human donor with alopecia areata. CDR3 protein: CASSSLSGAQETQYF. The CDR3 DNA reads as TGTGCCAGCAGTTCGTTAAGCGGGGCCCAAGAGACCCAGTACTTC.